These 27 T cell receptor beta chains were sequenced from one sample in a study of T cells in Graves' hyperthyroidism and ophthalmopathy. Template material for amplifying TCR beta CDR3 regions consisted of RNA transcripts. Researchers ran a first-round RT-PCR on the TCR CDR3 using the HTBI primer set. TCRdb passed the multiplex PCR reads through MiXCR, listing each CDR3 protein once. The repertoire holds 480,000 or so distinct CDR3 sequences, over 35% seen once, with about 43% in the top ten. Sample: peripheral blood or thyroid tissue (not recorded which). The receptor set was obtained from an adult woman with Graves' disease, either hyperthyroidism or ophthalmopathy (not recorded which).

The V call is TRBV5-1, the J call TRBJ2-2; a possible D gene is TRBD2 (5 bases). The ends were cut back, 1 base at V and 5 bases at J, with 12 bases in the middle. This CDR3 is built from 15 residues. Germline CDR1 and CDR2: SGHRS and YFSETQ. As DNA, the CDR3 is TGCGCCAGCAGCTTGTCCGGACCGGGGACCGGGGAGCTGTTTTTT. It translates to CASSLSGPGTGELFF.

The rearrangement uses TRBV20-1 and TRBJ1-1; the D gene is possibly TRBD1 (6 bases). Germline values: CDR1 DFQATT, CDR2 SNEGSKA (reference sequence). V dropped 0 bases and J dropped 3 bases, with 14 bases sitting between them. CDR3 length: 15 residues. CDR3 DNA sequence: TGCAGTGCTAGAGATCTGAGGGAGGGGGACACTGAAGCTTTCTTT. Translation: CSARDLREGDTEAFF.

This chain joins TRBV27 and TRBJ2-7; D is perhaps TRBD1 (5 bases). Germline values: CDR1 MNHEY, CDR2 SMNVEV (reference sequence). CDR3 length equals 13 residues. V gave up 5 bases and J gave up 2 bases, with 10 bases separating them. The CDR3 sequence is CASSQQAPYEQYF. Here the CDR3 DNA reads TGTGCCAGCAGTCAACAGGCCCCCTACGAGCAGTACTTC.

The chain employs TRBV12-3 or TRBV12-4 and TRBJ2-2, with 7 bases fitting TRBD2. With V trimmed by 3 bases and J by 5 bases, 6 bases remained unmatched. This CDR3 has 15 amino acids. In nucleotides, the CDR3 is TGTGCCAGCAGTTTCTGGGGGGGAGGGACCGGGGAGCTGTTTTTT. It specifies CASSFWGGGTGELFF.

Comment on this clonotype: Possible read error: a much larger clone is one base away. The V and J genes are TRBV5-1 and TRBJ2-2, with 9 bases identical to TRBD2. Germline loops: CDR1 SGHRS, CDR2 YFSETQ. The CDR3 loop spans 17 amino acids. V lost 2 bases to trimming and J lost 7 bases; unmatched junction nucleotides: 12. CDR3 in amino acids: CASSFSGSGSTSGELFF. The DNA for the CDR3 is TGCGCCAGCAGCTTCTCGGGTAGCGGGAGTACTAGCGGGGAGCTGTTTTTT.

This clonotype appeared many times. The chain employs TRBV7-9 and TRBJ2-2, with TRBD2 matching over 9 bases. Germline CDR1 reads SEHNR; CDR2 reads FQNEAQ (reference sequence). Unmatched junction bases numbered 11, after V lost 11 bases and J lost 10 bases. This CDR3 comprises 13 residues. CDR3 DNA sequence: TGTGCCTCTACAGCGGGAGGTGGGGAGGAGCTGTTTTTT. Amino acids: CASTAGGGEELFF.

The sample holds one count of this clonotype. This sequence joins TRBV7-2 and TRBJ1-3; D is uncertain. This CDR3 comprises 14 residues. V was trimmed by 5 bases and J by 7 bases, leaving 15 bases between them. Germline loops: CDR1 SGHTA, CDR2 FQGNSA. This CDR3 is CASSPGWTVNTIYF. CDR3 bases: TGTGCCAGCAGCCCCGGGTGGACGGTGAACACCATATATTTT.

The chain recombines TRBV7-8 with TRBJ1-4; 10 bases fit TRBD1. Trimming cost V 1 base and J 7 bases; bases outside gene matches: 15. This CDR3 has 19 amino acids. Germline CDR1 SGHVS, CDR2 FQNEAQ. The CDR3 nucleotides are TGTGCCAGCAGCTTAGGTCCATTGGGACAGGGGATCTTTGCTGAAAAACTGTTTTTT. This translates into CASSLGPLGQGIFAEKLFF. Based on the CDR3 plus reference TRBV7-8 and TRBJ1-4, the full variable domain is GAGVSQSPRYKVAKRGQDVALRCDPISGHVSLFWYQQALGQGPEFLTYFQNEAQLDKSGLPSDRFFAERPEGSVSTLKIQRTQQEDSAVYLCASSLGPLGQGIFAEKLFFGSGTQLSVL.

This clonotype has just a few counts. The chain employs TRBV9 and TRBJ1-1; possible D gene TRBD1, 6 bases. CDR1 is SGDLS, CDR2 YYNGEE, per germline. Trimming took off 0 bases at V and 10 bases at J, with 19 bases between the two ends. This CDR3 is built from 15 residues. This CDR3 reads CASSVVDRYKVGAFF. In DNA, the CDR3 is TGTGCCAGCAGCGTAGTTGACAGGTATAAGGTCGGAGCTTTCTTT.

This clonotype was counted ten times or more. The V and J genes are TRBV5-1 and TRBJ1-2; TRBD1 matches at 8 bases. Germline loops: CDR1 SGHRS, CDR2 YFSETQ. V was pared by 4 bases and J by 4 bases, with 6 bases of the junction left unmatched. The CDR3 consists of 14 residues. The CDR3 DNA follows: TGCGCCAGCAGCCCGACACAGGGGGTCTATGGCTACACCTTC. Its translation is CASSPTQGVYGYTF.

The chain carries TRBV7-2 and TRBJ2-5, with D possibly matching TRBD1 (5 bases). The germline V gene encodes CDR1 SGHTA and CDR2 FQGNSA. With 5 bases removed from V and 1 base from J, the gap between germline ends came to 8 bases. The CDR3 length is 13 residues. The CDR3 region is CASSTGFQETQYF. The CDR3 DNA reads as TGTGCCAGCAGCACAGGCTTCCAAGAGACCCAGTACTTC.

This clonotype was observed at least ten times. This chain connects TRBV7-2 to TRBJ1-1, with a tentative D call TRBD1 (6 bases). Germline V lookup: CDR1 SGHTA, CDR2 FQGNSA. This CDR3 has 15 residues. The V end was cut by 5 bases, the J end by 0 bases, with 13 bases between. The CDR3 sequence: CASSLWDTMNTEAFF. For the CDR3, the DNA is TGTGCCAGCAGCCTTTGGGACACGATGAACACTGAAGCTTTCTTT. Based on the CDR3 plus reference TRBV7-2 and TRBJ1-1, the full variable domain is GAGVSQSPSNKVTEKGKDVELRCDPISGHTALYWYRQSLGQGLEFLIYFQGNSAPDKSGLPSDRFSAERTGGSVSTLTIQRTQQEDSAVYLCASSLWDTMNTEAFFGQGTRLTVV.

This clonotype was picked up one time. The chain has TRBV7-8 and TRBJ1-1; 7 bases agree with TRBD1. The V and J ends lost 2 bases and 1 base, in that order; junction bases with no gene match: 7. Looked up from germline, CDR1 is SGHVS and CDR2 is FQNEAQ. This CDR3 region has 16 residues. The CDR3 DNA reads TGTGCCAGCAGCTTATTTCGGACAGGAACGAACACTGAAGCTTTCTTT. Amino acid sequence: CASSLFRTGTNTEAFF.

This clonotype was observed many times. The chain carries TRBV20-1 and TRBJ1-1; D unresolved. There are 13 residues in the CDR3. In germline, CDR1 is DFQATT, CDR2 SNEGSKA (reference sequence). V was shortened by 6 bases and J by 0 bases, with 11 bases between the two germline ends. CDR3 protein: CSAKRSLNTEAFF. The CDR3 region has the DNA TGCAGTGCGAAAAGGTCCTTGAACACTGAAGCTTTCTTT.

V and J are TRBV29-1 and TRBJ2-5; 10 bases are a match to TRBD2. In germline, CDR1 is SQVTM, CDR2 ANQGSEA. The CDR3 length is 15 residues. Trimming took 1 base from V and 4 from J; bases not matched to a gene: 6. CDR3 in DNA: TGCAGCGTTGAAGCGTTAGCGGGGGGCACAGAGACCCAGTACTTC. Encoded protein: CSVEALAGGTETQYF.

The chain links TRBV11-2 to TRBJ2-1, with 7 bases aligning to TRBD1. J gave up 3 bases and V 4 bases, and 9 bases lay outside the gene matches. The CDR3 has 16 amino acids. Germline V CDR1 and CDR2: SGHAT, FQNNGV. The CDR3 bases are TGTGCCAGCAGCTCTACAGGGGACGACGGCTACAATGAGCAGTTCTTC. Translated, it gives CASSSTGDDGYNEQFF.

This chain joins TRBV29-1 and TRBJ1-1; D uncertain. This CDR3 is built from 16 residues. The germline CDR1 and CDR2 sequences are SQVTM and ANQGSEA. V lost 1 base and J lost 4, with 19 bases in between. DNA for the CDR3: TGCAGCGTTGAAGGCCCCAAAGGTAGGCAAAGCACTGAAGCTTTCTTT. Its protein product is CSVEGPKGRQSTEAFF.

In this sample, this clonotype turned up a few times. The rearrangement links TRBV9 to TRBJ1-5; D is uncertain. The CDR3 contains 14 residues. Germline V gene sequence: CDR1 SGDLS, CDR2 YYNGEE. With 2 bases removed from V and 0 bases from J, the gap between germline ends came to 6 bases. For the CDR3, the DNA is TGTGCCAGCAGCGTTGGAGATAGCAATCAGCCCCAGCATTTT. As protein: CASSVGDSNQPQHF.

Ten or more counts support this clonotype. The chain links TRBV4-1 to TRBJ2-5; 10 bases match TRBD2. This CDR3 contains 17 residues. Trimming cost V 0 bases and J 4 bases; bases outside gene matches: 8. Germline V CDR1 and CDR2: MGHRA, YSYEKL. The CDR3 region is CASSQDRLAGVLETQYF. The CDR3 bases are TGCGCCAGCAGCCAAGATAGGCTAGCGGGAGTTCTAGAGACCCAGTACTTC.

As concerns this clonotype: Sequence at one end of the junction differs from germline and may be a read error. CDR3 sequence: CASSQLAGVEAQYF. The CDR3 DNA sequence: TGCGCCAGCAGTCAACTAGCGGGAGTAGAGGCCCAGTACTTC. The chain links TRBV10-2 to TRBJ2-5; 11 bases are shared with TRBD2. The CDR3 totals 14 residues. CDR1 WSHSY and CDR2 SAAADI come from the germline V gene.

V and J are TRBV6-1 and TRBJ1-1, with unresolved D. V gave up 5 bases and J gave up 0 bases, with 10 bases separating them. This CDR3 is 14 amino acids long. Germline CDR1 and CDR2: MNHNS and SASEGT. CDR3 sequence (DNA): TGTGCCAGCAGTAAATTTGGCGTGAACACTGAAGCTTTCTTT. This translates into CASSKFGVNTEAFF.

In its sample, this clonotype was seen many times. The J gene is TRBJ2-7, the V gene TRBV6-5, with 8 bases matching TRBD1. The length of the CDR3 is 14 residues. Trimming cost V 5 bases and J 4 bases; bases outside gene matches: 7. Germline lookup yields CDR1 MNHEY and CDR2 SVGAGI. The CDR3 reads CASSPGQGRYEQYF. The CDR3 DNA is TGTGCCAGCAGTCCTGGACAGGGAAGGTACGAGCAGTACTTC.

The chain is built from TRBV19 and TRBJ1-4, with TRBD1 as a possible D gene (6 bases). V lost 3 bases and J lost 8, with 10 bases in between. The CDR3 sequence is 13 residues long. Germline-derived CDR1 and CDR2 are LNHDA and SQIVND (reference sequence). CDR3 nucleotides: TGTGCCAGTAGTATGCGGGACAACGAAAAACTGTTTTTT. Its protein is CASSMRDNEKLFF.

This clonotype was detected many times. The genes are TRBV12-3 or TRBV12-4 and TRBJ2-2, with D possibly matching TRBD1 (6 bases). The CDR3 consists of 14 residues. Between the trimmed V and J ends, which lost 5 bases and 6 bases, there was a span of 13 bases. CDR3 DNA sequence: TGTGCCAGCAGTCCGCCAACAGGGCCCGGGGAGCTGTTTTTT. Translation gives CASSPPTGPGELFF.

There are many counts of this clonotype. The chain carries TRBV7-3 and TRBJ2-5; D is ambiguous. Germline CDR1 SGHTA, CDR2 FQGTGA. This CDR3 is built from 13 residues. V was shortened by 3 bases and J by 3 bases, with 8 bases between the two germline ends. CDR3 loop: CASSFNRKETQYF. The CDR3 DNA sequence: TGTGCCAGCAGCTTCAACCGAAAAGAGACCCAGTACTTC.

This chain joins TRBV10-3 and TRBJ1-1; D possibly corresponds to TRBD1 (5 bases). This CDR3 comprises 14 residues. Germline V lookup: CDR1 ENHRY, CDR2 SYGVKD. V lost 0 bases, J lost 7 bases, and 12 bases lay in between. The CDR3, as DNA: TGTGCCATCAGTGAGTCGAAAGGGGTGAGTGAAGCTTTCTTT. This codes for CAISESKGVSEAFF.

This clonotype appeared a few times. This rearrangement joins TRBV20-1 to TRBJ2-5; TRBD1 is a possible D gene (7 bases). Germline CDR1 is DFQATT and CDR2 is SNEGSKA (reference sequence). The CDR3 spans 11 residues. Between the trimmed V and J ends, which lost 8 bases and 13 bases, there was a span of 20 bases. For the CDR3, the DNA is TGCAGTCCAACGACAGGGAGGTTCCGGTACTTC. Its translation: CSPTTGRFRYF.